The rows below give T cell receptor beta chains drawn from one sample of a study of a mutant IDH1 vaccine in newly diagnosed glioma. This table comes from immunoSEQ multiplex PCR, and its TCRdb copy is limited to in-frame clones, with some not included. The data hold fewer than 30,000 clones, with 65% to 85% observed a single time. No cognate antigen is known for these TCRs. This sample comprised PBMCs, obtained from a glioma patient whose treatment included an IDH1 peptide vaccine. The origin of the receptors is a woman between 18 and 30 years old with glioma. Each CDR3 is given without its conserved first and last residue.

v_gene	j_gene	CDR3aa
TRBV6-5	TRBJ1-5	ASSYSGVQRPQH
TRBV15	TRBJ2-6	ATSSASGANVLT
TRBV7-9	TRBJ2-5	ASSPGQGQETQY
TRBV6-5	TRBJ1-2	AGKTGSSGYT
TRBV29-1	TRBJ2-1	SVDLASSYNEQF
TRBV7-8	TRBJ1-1	ASSPQGGSVNTEAF
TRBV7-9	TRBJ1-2	ASSLGQKGNYGYT
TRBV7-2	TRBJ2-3	ASSPERGSTDTQY
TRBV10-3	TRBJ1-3	AIGGGTVSGNTIY
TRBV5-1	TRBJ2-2	ASSLALAAGELF
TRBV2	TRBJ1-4	ASRGQGQGEKLF
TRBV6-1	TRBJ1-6	ASTDRQGYNSPLH
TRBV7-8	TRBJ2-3	ASQQGASGTDTQY
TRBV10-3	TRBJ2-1	AARPGPGLGDDEQF
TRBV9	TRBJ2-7	ASSGDPSYEQY
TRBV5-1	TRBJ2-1	ASSSDRGWDNEQF
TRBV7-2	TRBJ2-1	ASSSPSGLRGAFDEQF
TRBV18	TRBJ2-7	ASSRDYLSYEQY
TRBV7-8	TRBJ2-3	ASSLTRFTDTQY
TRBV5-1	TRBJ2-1	ASSWDPGLADNEQF
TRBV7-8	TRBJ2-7	ASSPDLGLTYEQY
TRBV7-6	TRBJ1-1	ASSQRQGSPTEAF
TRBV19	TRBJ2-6	ASTLGSGANVLT
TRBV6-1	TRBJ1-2	ASNFNGYT
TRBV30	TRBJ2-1	AWSKGLGQF
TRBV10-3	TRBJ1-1	AIRDPDRGLDTEAF
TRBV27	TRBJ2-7	ASSSRLAGRYEQY
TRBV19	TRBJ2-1	ASTSLLVLQYNEQF
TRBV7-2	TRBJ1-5	ASSPGSGSNQPQH